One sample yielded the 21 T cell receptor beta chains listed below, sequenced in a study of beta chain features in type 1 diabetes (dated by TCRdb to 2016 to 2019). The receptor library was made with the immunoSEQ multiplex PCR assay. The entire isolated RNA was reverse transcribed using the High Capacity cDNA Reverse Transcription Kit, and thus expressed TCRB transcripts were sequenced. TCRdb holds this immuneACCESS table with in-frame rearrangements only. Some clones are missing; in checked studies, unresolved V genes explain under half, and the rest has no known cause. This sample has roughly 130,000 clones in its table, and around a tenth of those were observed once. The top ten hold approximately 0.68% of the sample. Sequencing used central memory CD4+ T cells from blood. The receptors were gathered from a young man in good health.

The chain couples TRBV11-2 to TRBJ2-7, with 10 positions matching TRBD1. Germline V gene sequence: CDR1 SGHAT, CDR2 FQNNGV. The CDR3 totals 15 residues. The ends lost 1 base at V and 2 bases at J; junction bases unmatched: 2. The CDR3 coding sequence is TGTGCCAGCAGCTTAGGGACAGGGGGGACCTACGAGCAGTACTTC. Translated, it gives CASSLGTGGTYEQYF.

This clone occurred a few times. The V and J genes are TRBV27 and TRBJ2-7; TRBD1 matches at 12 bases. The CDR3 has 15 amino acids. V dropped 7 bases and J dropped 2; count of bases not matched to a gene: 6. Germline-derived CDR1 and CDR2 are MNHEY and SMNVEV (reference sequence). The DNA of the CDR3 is TGTGCCAGCATCCTACGGGACAGGGGGCCCTACGAGCAGTACTTC. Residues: CASILRDRGPYEQYF.

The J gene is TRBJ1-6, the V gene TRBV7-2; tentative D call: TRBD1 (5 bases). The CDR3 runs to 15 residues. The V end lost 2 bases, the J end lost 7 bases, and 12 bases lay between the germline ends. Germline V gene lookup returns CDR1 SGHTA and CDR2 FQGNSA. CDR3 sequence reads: CASSLNGGGNSPLHF. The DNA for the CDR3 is TGTGCCAGCAGCTTAAATGGGGGGGGGAATTCACCCCTCCACTTT.

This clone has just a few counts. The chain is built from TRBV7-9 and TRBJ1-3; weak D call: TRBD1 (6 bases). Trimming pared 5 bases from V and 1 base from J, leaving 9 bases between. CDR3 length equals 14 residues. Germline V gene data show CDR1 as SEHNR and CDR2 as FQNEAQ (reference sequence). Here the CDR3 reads CASSPTGSGNTIYF. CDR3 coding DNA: TGTGCCAGCAGCCCCACAGGGTCTGGAAACACCATATATTTT.

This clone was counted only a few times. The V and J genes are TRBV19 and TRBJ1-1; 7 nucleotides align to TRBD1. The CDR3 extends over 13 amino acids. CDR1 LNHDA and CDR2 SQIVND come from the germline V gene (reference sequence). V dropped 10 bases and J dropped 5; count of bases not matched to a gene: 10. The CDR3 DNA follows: TGTGCCACTACACCCTGGACAGGTACTGAAGCTTTCTTT. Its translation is CATTPWTGTEAFF.

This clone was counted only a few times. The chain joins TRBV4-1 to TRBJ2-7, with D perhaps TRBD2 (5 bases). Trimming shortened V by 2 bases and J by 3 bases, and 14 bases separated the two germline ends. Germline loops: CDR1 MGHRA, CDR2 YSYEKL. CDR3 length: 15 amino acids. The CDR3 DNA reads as TGCGCCAGCAGCCAATTTGGGAGCCTCTACTACGAGCAGTACTTC. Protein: CASSQFGSLYYEQYF.

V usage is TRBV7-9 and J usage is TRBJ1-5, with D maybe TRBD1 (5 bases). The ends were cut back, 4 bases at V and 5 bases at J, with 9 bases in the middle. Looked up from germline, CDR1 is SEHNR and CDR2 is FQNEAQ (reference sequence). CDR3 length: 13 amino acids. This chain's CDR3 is CASSSLQDQPQHF. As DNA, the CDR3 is TGTGCCAGCAGCTCACTACAGGATCAGCCCCAGCATTTT.

In nucleotides, the CDR3 is TGTGCCAGCGTTAGCGGGGGAAGTAATTTGGAGCAGTACTTC. It codes for CASVSGGSNLEQYF. The V gene is TRBV25-1, the J gene TRBJ2-7; 9 bases are shared with TRBD2. CDR1 and CDR2 (germline): MGHDK, SYGVNS. The CDR3 totals 14 residues. The V gene end was trimmed by 8 bases and the J gene end by 7 bases; junction bases not matched to a gene: 12.

The CDR3 coding sequence is TGTGCCAGCAGTGCAGGGGGCAGTGGTGACAATGAGCAGTTCTTC. This translates into CASSAGGSGDNEQFF. The genes are TRBV2 and TRBJ2-1; TRBD1 matches at 8 bases. The CDR3 contains 15 residues. The J segment lost 5 bases and the V segment lost 4 bases, leaving 7 bases of the junction unmatched. Per the germline V gene, CDR1 is SNHLY and CDR2 is FYNNEI.

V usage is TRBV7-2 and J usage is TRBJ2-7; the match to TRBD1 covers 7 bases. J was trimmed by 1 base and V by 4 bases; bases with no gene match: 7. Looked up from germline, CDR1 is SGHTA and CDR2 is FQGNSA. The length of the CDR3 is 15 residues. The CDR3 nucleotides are TGTGCCAGCAGCTCTAACCCGGGACAGTCCTACGAGCAGTACTTC. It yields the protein CASSSNPGQSYEQYF. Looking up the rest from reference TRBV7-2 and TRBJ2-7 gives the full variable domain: GAGVSQSPSNKVTEKGKDVELRCDPISGHTALYWYRQSLGQGLEFLIYFQGNSAPDKSGLPSDRFSAERTGGSVSTLTIQRTQQEDSAVYLCASSSNPGQSYEQYFGPGTRLTVT.

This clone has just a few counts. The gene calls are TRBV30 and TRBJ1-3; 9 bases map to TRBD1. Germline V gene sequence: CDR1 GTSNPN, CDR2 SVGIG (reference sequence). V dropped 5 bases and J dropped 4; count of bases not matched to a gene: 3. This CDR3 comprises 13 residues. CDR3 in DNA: TGTGCCTGGGGGACAGGGAACGGAAACACCATATATTTT. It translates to CAWGTGNGNTIYF.

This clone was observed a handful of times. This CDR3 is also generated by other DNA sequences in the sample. Here the CDR3 DNA reads TGTGCCACCAGCAGAGATCCCCAGGGGTCTGGAAACACCATATATTTT. This encodes CATSRDPQGSGNTIYF. The chain recombines TRBV15 with TRBJ1-3, with a weak D call TRBD1 (6 bases). The CDR3 loop spans 16 amino acids. Germline V gene sequence: CDR1 LNHNV, CDR2 YYDKDF (reference sequence). Trimming removed 0 bases from V and 1 base from J, with 10 bases in between.

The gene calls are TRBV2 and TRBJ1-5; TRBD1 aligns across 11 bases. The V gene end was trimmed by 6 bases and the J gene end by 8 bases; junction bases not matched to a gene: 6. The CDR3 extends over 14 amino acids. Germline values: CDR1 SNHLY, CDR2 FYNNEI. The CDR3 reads CASSRTGGREPQHF. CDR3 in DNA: TGTGCCAGCAGCAGGACAGGGGGCAGAGAGCCCCAGCATTTT.

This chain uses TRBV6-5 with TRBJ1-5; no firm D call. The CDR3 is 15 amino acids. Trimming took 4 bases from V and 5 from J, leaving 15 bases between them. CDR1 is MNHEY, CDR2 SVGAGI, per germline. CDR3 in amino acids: CASSLNPGSDQPQHF. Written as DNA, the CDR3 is TGTGCCAGCAGTTTAAATCCGGGGTCGGATCAGCCCCAGCATTTT.

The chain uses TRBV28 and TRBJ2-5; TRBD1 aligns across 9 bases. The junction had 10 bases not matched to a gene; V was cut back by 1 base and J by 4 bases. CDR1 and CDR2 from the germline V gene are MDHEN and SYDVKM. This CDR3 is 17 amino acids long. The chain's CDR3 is CASSLSGQGPSAETQYF. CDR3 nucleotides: TGTGCCAGCAGTTTATCAGGACAGGGGCCGTCGGCAGAGACCCAGTACTTC. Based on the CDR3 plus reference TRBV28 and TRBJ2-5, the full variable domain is DVKVTQSSRYLVKRTGEKVFLECVQDMDHENMFWYRQDPGLGLRLIYFSYDVKMKEKGDIPEGYSVSREKKERFSLILESASTNQTSMYLCASSLSGQGPSAETQYFGPGTRLLVL.

The CDR3 nucleotides read TGTGCCAGCAGCAGGGGACGGACTAATGAAAAACTGTTTTTT. Its translation: CASSRGRTNEKLFF. The chain uses TRBV6-5 and TRBJ1-4; perhaps TRBD1 as D (6 bases). The V end lost 6 bases, the J end lost 2 bases, and 10 bases lay between the germline ends. The CDR3 runs to 14 residues. Germline CDR1 MNHEY, CDR2 SVGAGI.

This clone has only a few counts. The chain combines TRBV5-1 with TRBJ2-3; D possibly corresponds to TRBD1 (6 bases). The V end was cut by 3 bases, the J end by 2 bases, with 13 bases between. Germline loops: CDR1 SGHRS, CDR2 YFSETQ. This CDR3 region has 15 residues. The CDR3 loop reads CASSSGTIFTDTQYF. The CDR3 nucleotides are TGCGCCAGCAGCTCCGGGACAATATTCACAGATACGCAGTATTTT.

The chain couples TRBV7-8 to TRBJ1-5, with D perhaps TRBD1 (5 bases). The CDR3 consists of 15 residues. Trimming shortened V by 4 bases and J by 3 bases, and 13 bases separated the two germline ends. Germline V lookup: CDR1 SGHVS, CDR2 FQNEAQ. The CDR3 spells CASSWAAGLNQPQHF. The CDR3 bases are TGTGCCAGCAGCTGGGCTGCGGGGCTCAATCAGCCCCAGCATTTT.

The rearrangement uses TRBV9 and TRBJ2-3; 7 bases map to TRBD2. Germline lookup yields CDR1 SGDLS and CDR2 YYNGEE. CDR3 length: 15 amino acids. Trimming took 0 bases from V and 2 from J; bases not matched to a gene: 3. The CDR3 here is CASSVGGGITDTQYF. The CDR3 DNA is TGTGCCAGCAGCGTAGGGGGGGGGATCACAGATACGCAGTATTTT.

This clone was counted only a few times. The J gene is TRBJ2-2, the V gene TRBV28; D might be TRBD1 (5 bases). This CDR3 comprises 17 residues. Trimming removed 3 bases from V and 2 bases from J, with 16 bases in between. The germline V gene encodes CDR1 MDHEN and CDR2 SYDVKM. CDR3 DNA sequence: TGTGCCAGCAGTTTTCCGGTTGACAGCCCTAACACCGGGGAGCTGTTTTTT. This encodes CASSFPVDSPNTGELFF.

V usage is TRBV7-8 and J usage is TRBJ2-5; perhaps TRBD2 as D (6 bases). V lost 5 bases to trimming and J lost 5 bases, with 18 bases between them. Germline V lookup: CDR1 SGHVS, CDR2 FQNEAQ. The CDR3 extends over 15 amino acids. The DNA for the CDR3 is TGTGCCAGCAGCATCACCTCACGGGAGTGGGAGACCCAGTACTTC. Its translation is CASSITSREWETQYF.